The T cell receptor (beta chain) under discussion was sequenced for a study of blood T cell repertoires in COVID-19. Study-wide context: Samples representing acute and convalescent COVID-19 were sourced from the United States, Italy and Spain.

Sequencing was performed with immunoSEQ multiplex PCR; in TCRdb, only in-frame clones are kept and a portion is missing. The sample holds around 160,000 clones; 86% are singletons and the top ten take almost 1%. Trimming shortened V by 2 bases and J by 2 bases, and 10 bases separated the two germline ends. Germline CDR1 and CDR2: KGHSH and LQKENI. The CDR3 covers 15 residues. J is TRBJ1-3 and V is TRBV18, with D possibly matching TRBD1 (5 bases). Sequenced sample: peripheral blood. The sequence came from a man between 18 and 35 years old with acute or convalescent COVID-19. This CDR3 reads CASSPGLGPGNTIYF. The CDR3 DNA reads as TGTGCCAGCTCACCAGGCTTGGGGCCTGGAAACACCATATATTTT.